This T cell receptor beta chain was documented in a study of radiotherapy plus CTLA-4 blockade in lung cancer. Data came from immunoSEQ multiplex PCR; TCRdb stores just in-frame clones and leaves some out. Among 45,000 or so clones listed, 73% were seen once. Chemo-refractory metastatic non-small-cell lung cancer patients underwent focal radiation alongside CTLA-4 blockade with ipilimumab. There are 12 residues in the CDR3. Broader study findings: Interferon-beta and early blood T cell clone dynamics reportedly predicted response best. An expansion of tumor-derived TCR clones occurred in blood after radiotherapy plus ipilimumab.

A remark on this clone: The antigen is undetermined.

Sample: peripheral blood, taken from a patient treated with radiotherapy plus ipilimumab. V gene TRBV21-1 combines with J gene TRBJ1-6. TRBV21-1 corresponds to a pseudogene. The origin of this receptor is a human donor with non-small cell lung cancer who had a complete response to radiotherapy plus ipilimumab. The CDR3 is CASSKRYSPLHF. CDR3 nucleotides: TGTGCCAGCAGCAAACGTTATTCACCCCTCCACTTT.